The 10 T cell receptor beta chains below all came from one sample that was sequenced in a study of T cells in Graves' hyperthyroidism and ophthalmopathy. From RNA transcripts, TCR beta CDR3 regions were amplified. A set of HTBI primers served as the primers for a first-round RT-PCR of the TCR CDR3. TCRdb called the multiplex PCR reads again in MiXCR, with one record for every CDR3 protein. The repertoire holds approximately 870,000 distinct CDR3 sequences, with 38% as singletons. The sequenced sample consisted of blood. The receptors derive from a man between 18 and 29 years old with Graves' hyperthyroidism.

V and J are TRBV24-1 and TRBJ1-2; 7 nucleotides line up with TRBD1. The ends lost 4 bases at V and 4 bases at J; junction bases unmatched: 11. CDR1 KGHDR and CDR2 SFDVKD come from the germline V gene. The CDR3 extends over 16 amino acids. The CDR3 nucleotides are TGTGCCACCAGTGACCCTCCCGACAGGGCCTTCTATGGCTACACCTTC. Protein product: CATSDPPDRAFYGYTF.

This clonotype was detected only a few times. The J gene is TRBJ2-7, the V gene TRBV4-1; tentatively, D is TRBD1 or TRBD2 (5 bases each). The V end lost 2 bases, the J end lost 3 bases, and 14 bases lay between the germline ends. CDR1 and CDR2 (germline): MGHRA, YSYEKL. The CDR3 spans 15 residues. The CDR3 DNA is TGCGCCAGCAGCCAATCCGAAGCAGGGAGCTACGAGCAGTACTTC. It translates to CASSQSEAGSYEQYF.

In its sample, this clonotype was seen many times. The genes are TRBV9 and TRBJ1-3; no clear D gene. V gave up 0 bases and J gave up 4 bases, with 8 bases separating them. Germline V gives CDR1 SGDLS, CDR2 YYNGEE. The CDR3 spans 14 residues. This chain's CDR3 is CASSVGGGGNTIYF. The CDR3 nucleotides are TGTGCCAGCAGCGTAGGGGGAGGCGGAAACACCATATATTTT.

The DNA of the CDR3 is TGTGCCACCAGCCCGGGGGGGCCAGCCAAAAACATTCAGTACTTC. It specifies CATSPGGPAKNIQYF. The chain employs TRBV15 and TRBJ2-4; 8 nucleotides line up with TRBD2. The CDR3 is 15 amino acids. The junction had 3 bases not matched to a gene; V was cut back by 5 bases and J by 0 bases. Germline V gives CDR1 LNHNV, CDR2 YYDKDF (reference sequence). The whole variable domain, remainder taken from reference TRBV15 and TRBJ2-4, is DAMVIQNPRYQVTQFGKPVTLSCSQTLNHNVMYWYQQKSSQAPKLLFHYYDKDFNNEADTPDNFQSRRPNTSFCFLDIRSPGLGDTAMYLCATSPGGPAKNIQYFGAGTRLSVL.

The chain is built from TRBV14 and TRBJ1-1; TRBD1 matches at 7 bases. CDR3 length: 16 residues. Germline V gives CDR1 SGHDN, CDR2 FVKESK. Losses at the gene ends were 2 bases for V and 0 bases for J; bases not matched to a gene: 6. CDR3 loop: CASSQRGDSLNTEAFF. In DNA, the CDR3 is TGTGCCAGCAGCCAACGGGGGGACAGCCTGAACACTGAAGCTTTCTTT. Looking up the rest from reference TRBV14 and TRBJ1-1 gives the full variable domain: EAGVTQFPSHSVIEKGQTVTLRCDPISGHDNLYWYRRVMGKEIKFLLHFVKESKQDESGMPNNRFLAERTGGTYSTLKVQPAELEDSGVYFCASSQRGDSLNTEAFFGQGTRLTVV.

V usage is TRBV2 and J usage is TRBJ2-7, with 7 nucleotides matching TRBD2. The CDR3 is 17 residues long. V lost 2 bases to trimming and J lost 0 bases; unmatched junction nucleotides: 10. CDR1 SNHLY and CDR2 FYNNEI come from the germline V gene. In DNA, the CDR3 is TGTGCCAGCAGTGAACCCCTCCTAGCGGAGTCCTCCTACGAGCAGTACTTC. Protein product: CASSEPLLAESSYEQYF.

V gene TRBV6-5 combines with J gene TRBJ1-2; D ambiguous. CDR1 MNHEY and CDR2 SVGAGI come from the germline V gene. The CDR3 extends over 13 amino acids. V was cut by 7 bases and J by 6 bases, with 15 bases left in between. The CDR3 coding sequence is TGTGCCAGCACCCCCCTCCTGGGAAATGGCTACACCTTC. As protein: CASTPLLGNGYTF.

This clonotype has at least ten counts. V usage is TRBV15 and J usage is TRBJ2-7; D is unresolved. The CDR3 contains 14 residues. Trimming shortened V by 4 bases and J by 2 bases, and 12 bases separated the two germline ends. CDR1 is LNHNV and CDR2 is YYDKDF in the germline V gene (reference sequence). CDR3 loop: CATSIGLSTYEQYF. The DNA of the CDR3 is TGTGCCACCAGCATCGGGCTATCCACCTACGAGCAGTACTTC.

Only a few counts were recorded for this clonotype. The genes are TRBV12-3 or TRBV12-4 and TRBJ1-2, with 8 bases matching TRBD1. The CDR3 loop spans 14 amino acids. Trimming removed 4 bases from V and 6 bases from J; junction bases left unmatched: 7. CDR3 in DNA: TGTGCCAGCAGTTCAGGGGGCGCGTCAAATGGCTACACCTTC. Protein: CASSSGGASNGYTF.

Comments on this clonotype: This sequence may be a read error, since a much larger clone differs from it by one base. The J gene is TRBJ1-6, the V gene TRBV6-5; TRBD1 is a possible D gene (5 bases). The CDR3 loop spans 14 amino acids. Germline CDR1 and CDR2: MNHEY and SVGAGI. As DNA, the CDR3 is TGTGCCATCAGTTACAAGGGGTGGAATTCACCCCTCCACTTT. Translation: CAISYKGWNSPLHF.